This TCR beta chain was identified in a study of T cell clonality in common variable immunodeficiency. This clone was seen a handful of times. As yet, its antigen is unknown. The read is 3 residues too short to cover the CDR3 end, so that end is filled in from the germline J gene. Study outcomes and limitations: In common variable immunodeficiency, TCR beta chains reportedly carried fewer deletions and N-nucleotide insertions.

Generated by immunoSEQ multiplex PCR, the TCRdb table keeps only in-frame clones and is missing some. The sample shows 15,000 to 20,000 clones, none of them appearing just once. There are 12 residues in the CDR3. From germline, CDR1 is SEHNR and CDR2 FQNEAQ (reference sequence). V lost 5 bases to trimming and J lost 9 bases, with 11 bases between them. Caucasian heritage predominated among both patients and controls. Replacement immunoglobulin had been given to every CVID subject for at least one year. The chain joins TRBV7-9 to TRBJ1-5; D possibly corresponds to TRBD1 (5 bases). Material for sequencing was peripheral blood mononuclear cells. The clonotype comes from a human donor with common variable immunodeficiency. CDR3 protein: CASSRQSGPQHF. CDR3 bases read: TGTGCCAGCAGCCGACAGTCTGGGCCC. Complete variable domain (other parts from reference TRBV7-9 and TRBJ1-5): DTGVSQNPRHKITKRGQNVTFRCDPISEHNRLYWYRQTLGQGPEFLTYFQNEAQLEKSRLLSDRFSAERPKGSFSTLEIQRTEQGDSAMYLCASSRQSGPQHFGDGTRLSIL.